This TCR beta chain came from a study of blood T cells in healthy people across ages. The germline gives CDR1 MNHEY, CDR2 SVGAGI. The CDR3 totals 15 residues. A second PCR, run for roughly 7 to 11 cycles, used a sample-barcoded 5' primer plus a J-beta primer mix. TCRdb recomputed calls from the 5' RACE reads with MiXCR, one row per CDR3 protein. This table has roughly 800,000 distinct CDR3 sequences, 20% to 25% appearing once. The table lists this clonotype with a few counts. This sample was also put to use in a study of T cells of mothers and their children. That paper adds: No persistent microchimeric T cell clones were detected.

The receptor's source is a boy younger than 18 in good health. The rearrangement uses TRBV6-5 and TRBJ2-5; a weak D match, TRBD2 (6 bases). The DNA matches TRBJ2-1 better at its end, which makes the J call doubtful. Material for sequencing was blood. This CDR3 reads CASSYSSGPTNEQFF. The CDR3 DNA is TGTGCCAGCAGTTACTCTAGCGGACCTACCAATGAGCAGTTCTTC.